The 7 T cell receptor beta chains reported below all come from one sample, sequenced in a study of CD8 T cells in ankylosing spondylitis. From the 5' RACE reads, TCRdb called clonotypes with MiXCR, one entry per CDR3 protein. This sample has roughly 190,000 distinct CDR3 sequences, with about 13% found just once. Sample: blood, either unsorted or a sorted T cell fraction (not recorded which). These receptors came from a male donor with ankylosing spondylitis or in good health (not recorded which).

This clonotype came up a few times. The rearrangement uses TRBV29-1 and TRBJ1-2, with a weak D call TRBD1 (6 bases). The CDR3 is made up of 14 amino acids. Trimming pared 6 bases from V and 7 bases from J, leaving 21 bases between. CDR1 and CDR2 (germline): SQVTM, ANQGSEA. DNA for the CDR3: TGCAGCGTCGTGGGGGGACAAGATGCGGGTGGCTACACCTTC. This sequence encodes CSVVGGQDAGGYTF.

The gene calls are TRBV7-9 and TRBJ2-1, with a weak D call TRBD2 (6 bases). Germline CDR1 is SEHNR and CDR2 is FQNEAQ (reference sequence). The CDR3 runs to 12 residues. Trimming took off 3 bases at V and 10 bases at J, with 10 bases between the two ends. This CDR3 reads CASSFLAREQFF. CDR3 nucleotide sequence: TGTGCCAGCAGCTTTCTAGCGAGAGAGCAGTTCTTC.

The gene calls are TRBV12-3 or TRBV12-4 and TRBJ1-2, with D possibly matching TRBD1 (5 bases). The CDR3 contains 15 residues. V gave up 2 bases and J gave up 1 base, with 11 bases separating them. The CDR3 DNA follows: TGTGCCAGCAGTTTAATGGGGACGGATAACTATGGCTACACCTTC. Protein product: CASSLMGTDNYGYTF.

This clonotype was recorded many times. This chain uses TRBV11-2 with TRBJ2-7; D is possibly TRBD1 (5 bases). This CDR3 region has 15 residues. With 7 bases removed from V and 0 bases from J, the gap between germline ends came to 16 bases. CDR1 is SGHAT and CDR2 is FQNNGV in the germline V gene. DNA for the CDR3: TGTGCCAGCAAGGGGTCAGGTTTTAGCTCCTACGAGCAGTACTTC. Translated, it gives CASKGSGFSSYEQYF.

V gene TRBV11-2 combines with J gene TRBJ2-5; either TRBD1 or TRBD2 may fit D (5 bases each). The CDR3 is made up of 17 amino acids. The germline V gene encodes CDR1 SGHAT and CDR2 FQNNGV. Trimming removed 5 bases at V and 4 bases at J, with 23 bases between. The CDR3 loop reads CASSASTVGTIIETQYF. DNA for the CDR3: TGTGCCAGCAGCGCTAGCACCGTCGGGACCATTATAGAGACCCAGTACTTC.

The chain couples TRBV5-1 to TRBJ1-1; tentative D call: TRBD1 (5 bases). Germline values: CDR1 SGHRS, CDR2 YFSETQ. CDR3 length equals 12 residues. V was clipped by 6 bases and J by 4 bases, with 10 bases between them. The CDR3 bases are TGCGCCAGCACCTCCCAGGGCACTGAAGCTTTCTTT. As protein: CASTSQGTEAFF.

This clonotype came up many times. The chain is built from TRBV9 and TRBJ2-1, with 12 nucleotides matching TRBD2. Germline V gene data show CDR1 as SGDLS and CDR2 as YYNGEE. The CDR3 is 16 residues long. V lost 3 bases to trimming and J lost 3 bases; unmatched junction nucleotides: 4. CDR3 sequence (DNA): TGTGCCAGCAGCGGACTAGCGGGAGTAATCTACAATGAGCAGTTCTTC. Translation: CASSGLAGVIYNEQFF.